The present TCR beta chain was sequenced within a study of breast tumors, draining lymph nodes, adjacent tissues. Axillary draining lymph nodes of breast cancer patients supplied the node samples. After removal of 5 bases from V and 6 bases from J, the junction contained 12 bases not matched to a gene. The CDR3 has 15 amino acids. Germline V lookup: CDR1 MNHEY, CDR2 SVGAGI. TCRdb recomputed calls from the multiplex PCR reads with MiXCR, one row per CDR3 protein. The sample holds 200,000 or so distinct CDR3 sequences, around a third seen once. V usage is TRBV6-5 and J usage is TRBJ2-7; 8 bases are a match to TRBD2. The source material was axillary lymph node tissue. The receptor was isolated from a female donor with breast cancer. Some clones in this sample may be carry-over from other donors' samples. The CDR3 is CASSHGRLAKGEQYF. The CDR3 DNA sequence: TGTGCCAGCAGTCACGGCCGACTAGCGAAGGGCGAGCAGTACTTC.